This T cell receptor beta chain was profiled in a study of glioma-infiltrating T cells after dendritic cell vaccination. About the study: Treatment, given 2003 to 2012, was autologous tumor lysate-pulsed dendritic cell vaccination. Autologous tumor lysate was loaded overnight onto monocyte-derived dendritic cells grown less than 8 days with IL-4 and GM-CSF.

The primer mix had 60 V beta and 13 J beta primers. TCRdb's copy holds only in-frame clones and misses some; the assay was immunoSEQ multiplex PCR. The data show around 90,000 clones, roughly 77% seen once. The time point here: after dendritic cell vaccination, including at tumor progression/relapse. Before vaccination, two weeks after the third vaccination, and at progression, PBMC were collected. The CDR3 totals 16 residues. From germline, CDR1 is SGHAT and CDR2 FQNNGV. V was cut by 5 bases and J by 0 bases, with 14 bases left in between. This rearrangement joins TRBV11-2 to TRBJ2-1; weak D call: TRBD2 (5 bases). The receptor was isolated from a human donor with glioblastoma. Specimen: blood, collected after dendritic cell vaccination. CDR3 residues: CASSARTGSSYNEQFF. The DNA of the CDR3 is TGTGCCAGCAGCGCACGGACGGGGAGCTCCTACAATGAGCAGTTCTTC.